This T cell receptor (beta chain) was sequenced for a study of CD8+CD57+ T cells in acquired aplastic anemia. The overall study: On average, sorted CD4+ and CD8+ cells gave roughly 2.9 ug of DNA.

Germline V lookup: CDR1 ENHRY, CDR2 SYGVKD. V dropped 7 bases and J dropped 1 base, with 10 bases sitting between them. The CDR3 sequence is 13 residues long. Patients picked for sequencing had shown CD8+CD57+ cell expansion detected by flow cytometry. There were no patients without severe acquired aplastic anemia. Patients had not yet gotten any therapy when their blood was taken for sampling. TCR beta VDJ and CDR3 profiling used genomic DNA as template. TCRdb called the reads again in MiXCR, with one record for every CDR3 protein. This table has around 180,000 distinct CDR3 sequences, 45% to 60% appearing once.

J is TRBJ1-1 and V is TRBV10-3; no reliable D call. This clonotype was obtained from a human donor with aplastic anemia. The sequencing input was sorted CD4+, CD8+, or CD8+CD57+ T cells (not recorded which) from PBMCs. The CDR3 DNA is TGTGCCATCACCGCGAATGGGAACACTGAAGCTTTCTTT. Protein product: CAITANGNTEAFF.